A selection of T cell receptor beta chains follows, all from one sample in a study of response to subunit inactivated influenza vaccine. A single record per CDR3 protein comes from TCRdb applying MiXCR to the RT-PCR reads. The table has about 830,000 distinct CDR3 sequences, roughly 20% seen once. The sequencing used PBMCs from blood, collected about 5 days after vaccination. The origin of the receptors is a man aged 50 to 60 who received an inactivated influenza vaccine. CDR3s include the opening cysteine and the closing phenylalanine or tryptophan. The D gene is left open where the match is weak. Rows may omit the clone size; those that give it use once, few, many or a size class.

>NA|TRBV12-3/TRBV12-4|few|TRBJ1-1
TGTGCCAGCAGTTTCGGGGCAGGAGTGGCTGAAGCTTTCTTT
CASSFGAGVAEAFF
>TRBD1|TRBV24-1|many|TRBJ2-4
TGTGCCACCAGTGACCCGACAGGGGACTCCCAAAACATTCAGTACTTC
CATSDPTGDSQNIQYF
>NA|TRBV5-1|few|TRBJ2-2
TGCGCCAGCAGCACCGGACAGTCCGGGGAGCTGTTTTTT
CASSTGQSGELFF
>TRBD1|TRBV12-5|many|TRBJ1-5
TGTGCTAGCGCCGCACAGGGGAATCAGCCCCAGCATTTT
CASAAQGNQPQHF
>NA|TRBV5-1|few|TRBJ1-2
TGCGCCAGCAGCCGAGGGCGGGACTTTGGCTATGGCTACACCTTC
CASSRGRDFGYGYTF
>TRBD2|TRBV28|NA|TRBJ2-1
TGTGCCAGCAGGCTAGCGGGGCTCAATGAGCAGTTCTTC
CASRLAGLNEQFF
>NA|TRBV7-2|NA|TRBJ1-5
TGTGCCAGCAGCCTCCGAATCGGAGAAGATCAGCCCCAGCATTTT
CASSLRIGEDQPQHF
>TRBD2|TRBV20-1|few|TRBJ2-1
TGCAGTGCTAGCCTCAGCGGGAGAACCTACAATGAGCAGTTCTTC
CSASLSGRTYNEQFF
>TRBD2|TRBV12-3/TRBV12-4|NA|TRBJ2-5
TGTGCCAGCAGCCCTGAAATTGTCGAGGGTGGACTAGCGGGAGTAGAGACCCAGTACTTC
CASSPEIVEGGLAGVETQYF
>NA|TRBV4-3|few|TRBJ2-3
TGCGCCAGCAGCCAAGCAGGGCGGGATACGCAGTATTTT
CASSQAGRDTQYF
>NA|TRBV5-1|few|TRBJ2-7
TGCGCCAGCAGCATCGGGGAAGTCTACGAGCAGTACTTC
CASSIGEVYEQYF
>NA|TRBV20-1|NA|TRBJ1-2
TGCAGTGCTAGGAGTCTCGCGGAGGGCTACACCTTC
CSARSLAEGYTF
>NA|TRBV7-2|few|TRBJ2-3
TGTGCCAGCAGCTTAGGCGTCAGCCCCCTCATGGATACGCAGTATTTT
CASSLGVSPLMDTQYF
>NA|TRBV20-1|few|TRBJ2-3
TGCAGTGCTAGAGATGGCGGACTATCCTGGCTTAGCCTCGATACGCAGTATTTT
CSARDGGLSWLSLDTQYF
>TRBD1|TRBV29-1|few|TRBJ1-1
TGCAGCGTCGGACAGGGTGCTGAAGCTTTCTTT
CSVGQGAEAFF
>NA|TRBV28|NA|TRBJ2-7
TGTGCCAGCAGTTCCAGCGACCGCCCCTTCTACGAGCAGTACTTC
CASSSSDRPFYEQYF
>TRBD2|TRBV20-1|few|TRBJ2-7
TGCAGTGCTAGAGATGGGACTAGCGGGGCCTACGAGCAGTACTTC
CSARDGTSGAYEQYF
>NA|TRBV24-1|few|TRBJ2-1
TGTGCCACCAGTGATTGGCCCGGCAATGAGCAGTTCTTC
CATSDWPGNEQFF
>NA|TRBV6-1|few|TRBJ1-3
TGTGCCAGCAGTGAACAGGGAATCTCTGGAAACACCATATATTTT
CASSEQGISGNTIYF
>NA|TRBV28|few|TRBJ2-5
TGTGCCACCAAGGGTGCAATTCAAGAGACCCAGTACTTC
CATKGAIQETQYF
>NA|TRBV5-1|few|TRBJ1-5
TGCGCCAGCAGCGAAACTACAGGTCCCGTTCAGCCCCAGCATTTT
CASSETTGPVQPQHF
>NA|TRBV3-1|NA|TRBJ1-1
TGTGCCAGCAGCCAAGATCTCACTGAAGCTTTCTTT
CASSQDLTEAFF
>NA|TRBV20-1|many|TRBJ2-2
TGCAGTGCTAGAGGCCCCCGGGGGTCTTTGAACACCGGGGAGCTGTTTTTT
CSARGPRGSLNTGELFF
>TRBD2|TRBV20-1|few|TRBJ2-1
TGCAGTGCTAGAGTCCTAGCGGGGGCCCATTCCTACAATGAGCAGTTCTTC
CSARVLAGAHSYNEQFF
>NA|TRBV25-1|NA|TRBJ2-2
TGTGCCAGCAGTGACTGGTCCACCGGGGAGCTGTTTTTT
CASSDWSTGELFF
>TRBD2|TRBV12-3/TRBV12-4|NA|TRBJ2-1
TGTGCCAGCAGTTTTTCTACGGGAGGCTCCTACAATGAGCAGTTCTTC
CASSFSTGGSYNEQFF
>TRBD2|TRBV18|NA|TRBJ2-1
TGTGCCAGCTCAGAAGCCGAGACTAGCGACTACAATGAGCAGTTCTTC
CASSEAETSDYNEQFF
>NA|TRBV5-6|many|TRBJ2-7
TGTGCCAGCAGCTTGTTCCCTTCCTCCTACGAGCAGTACTTC
CASSLFPSSYEQYF
>NA|TRBV7-2|once|TRBJ1-1
TGTGCCAGCAGCCAGGCGGCCACTGAAGCTTTCTTT
CASSQAATEAFF
>TRBD1|TRBV11-3|NA|TRBJ2-3
TGTGCCAGCAGCAACACACAGGGGGATACGCAGTATTTT
CASSNTQGDTQYF
>NA|TRBV6-1|many|TRBJ2-1
TGTGCCACCCGGTTGGAGACGGCGAGCTCCTACAATGAGCAGTTCTTC
CATRLETASSYNEQFF
>TRBD1|TRBV28|few|TRBJ2-7
TGTGCCAGCAGTTTCCAAACCCAGGGGGCAAACCACGAGCAGTACTTC
CASSFQTQGANHEQYF
>NA|TRBV5-1|many|TRBJ1-5
TGCGCCAGCAGCGTGGGACCTTATAGCAATCAGCCCCAGCATTTT
CASSVGPYSNQPQHF
>NA|TRBV2|NA|TRBJ2-6
TGTGCCAGCAGTGAGAGTACTGGGGCCAACGTCCTGACTTTC
CASSESTGANVLTF
>TRBD1|TRBV5-6|NA|TRBJ2-3
TGTGCCAGCAGCTCGACCGGGACAGGGATGGGGGGTGCAACTAGCACAGATACGCAGTATTTT
CASSSTGTGMGGATSTDTQYF
>TRBD1|TRBV24-1|few|TRBJ2-1
TGTGCCACCGGAAGCCGGGACAGGGGCAATGAGCAGTTCTTC
CATGSRDRGNEQFF
>NA|TRBV10-3|NA|TRBJ2-3
TGTGCCATCAGTGAACCTAGTTGGTTCCCTGATACGCAGTATTTT
CAISEPSWFPDTQYF
>TRBD1|TRBV9|NA|TRBJ1-2
TGTGCCAGCAGCGCTGGGACAGCTCTTACGGGGCTCTATGGCTACACCTTC
CASSAGTALTGLYGYTF
>NA|TRBV29-1|few|TRBJ1-5
TGCAGCGTTAAGCAGACCAACAATCAGCCCCAGCATTTT
CSVKQTNNQPQHF
>TRBD2|TRBV4-2|NA|TRBJ2-1
TGTGCCAGCAGCCCATATGTCGGTGGAGCGGGGGGGCAGTTCTTC
CASSPYVGGAGGQFF
>TRBD2|TRBV28|NA|TRBJ2-7
TGTGCCAGCAGTTTCTCAACCTTAGCGGGCGTCTCCTACGAGCAGTACTTC
CASSFSTLAGVSYEQYF
>NA|TRBV20-1|few|TRBJ2-6
TGCAGTGCAGTGGTCTCTGGGGCCAACGTCCTGACTTTC
CSAVVSGANVLTF
>NA|TRBV14|few|TRBJ2-6
TGTGCCAGCGGGGTGGGGCCCACCTCTGGGGCCAACGTCCTGACTTTC
CASGVGPTSGANVLTF
>NA|TRBV15|few|TRBJ2-4
TGTGCCACCAGCAGAGGATTAGCCAAAAACATTCAGTACTTC
CATSRGLAKNIQYF
>NA|TRBV27|NA|TRBJ1-1
TGTGCCAGCAGCTCCCGGGCCCTCACTGAAGCTTTCTTT
CASSSRALTEAFF
>NA|TRBV6-1|NA|TRBJ2-7
TGTGCCAGCAGTCTTAGACAGTCCCGCTCCTACGAGCAGTACTTC
CASSLRQSRSYEQYF
>NA|TRBV12-3/TRBV12-4|NA|TRBJ1-6
TGTGCCAGCAGTTTATCGGTTCAGGGGCTCGGGTCACCCCTCCACTTT
CASSLSVQGLGSPLHF
>TRBD1|TRBV24-1|NA|TRBJ2-3
TGTGCCACCAGTGATCGAGCCCGACAGGGGGTGATGGATACGCAGTATTTT
CATSDRARQGVMDTQYF
>NA|TRBV5-1|NA|TRBJ1-1
TGCGCCAGCAGCTTGCTTCCCTCCTATGAAGCTTTCTTT
CASSLLPSYEAFF
>NA|TRBV6-5|few|TRBJ2-7
TGTGCCAGCAGTTATGGACAGACCGCCTACGAGCAGTACTTC
CASSYGQTAYEQYF
>TRBD2|TRBV6-2/TRBV6-3|few|TRBJ2-7
TGTGCCAGCAGTCCTGGGACTAGCGGGGTTTCCTACGAGCAGTACTTC
CASSPGTSGVSYEQYF
>TRBD1|TRBV12-3/TRBV12-4|few|TRBJ2-5
TGTGCCAGCAATCCGGCCCCCGGACAGGGGGCGGAGACCCAGTACTTC
CASNPAPGQGAETQYF
>NA|TRBV5-1|few|TRBJ2-7
TGCGCCAGCAGCTTGGTCGGCGGTAGAAAGACCTACGAGCAGTACTTC
CASSLVGGRKTYEQYF